These 30 T cell receptor beta chains came from one sample sequenced in a study of CD8 T cells in Susac syndrome. With random hexamers, 0.5 to 1 ug RNA was reverse transcribed. A single record per CDR3 protein comes from TCRdb applying MiXCR to the immunoSEQ multiplex PCR reads. The sample includes around 150,000 distinct CDR3 sequences, more than 90% of them seen just once. Sample: CD4+ T cells from PBMCs. The receptors derive from a human donor with Susac syndrome.

The chain is built from TRBV3-1 and TRBJ2-5; a possible D gene is TRBD1 (6 bases). The V and J ends lost 2 bases and 5 bases respectively, with 6 bases between them. CDR3 length equals 12 residues. The germline gives CDR1 LGHDT, CDR2 YNNKEL (reference sequence). CDR3 in DNA: TGTGCCAGCAGCCAAACAGGGGAGACCCAGTACTTC. Its protein is CASSQTGETQYF.

This clonotype was found once. V is TRBV7-2 and J is TRBJ1-1; D is possibly TRBD1 (5 bases). The germline CDR1 and CDR2 sequences are SGHTA and FQGNSA. This CDR3 has 14 residues. The ends were cut back, 5 bases at V and 4 bases at J, with 14 bases in the middle. CDR3 sequence reads: CASSGGRVGTEAFF. The CDR3 coding sequence is TGTGCCAGCAGCGGGGGACGAGTGGGCACTGAAGCTTTCTTT.

This chain uses TRBV24-1 with TRBJ2-3; TRBD1 matches at 9 bases. CDR1 and CDR2 (germline): KGHDR, SFDVKD. This CDR3 contains 13 residues. CDR3 coding DNA: TGTCCGGGGAGACAGGGGGGCACAGATACGCAGTATTTT. Its translation is CPGRQGGTDTQYF.

In this sample, this clonotype turned up a few times. This sequence joins TRBV20-1 and TRBJ2-2, with TRBD2 as a possible D gene (6 bases). The V end was cut by 4 bases, the J end by 1 base, with 10 bases between. This CDR3 spans 14 amino acids. CDR1 DFQATT and CDR2 SNEGSKA come from the germline V gene (reference sequence). This CDR3 reads CSATSGRNTGELFF. In DNA form, the CDR3 reads TGCAGTGCTACGAGCGGGCGGAACACCGGGGAGCTGTTTTTT.

The chain employs TRBV20-1 and TRBJ2-7, with D possibly TRBD1 on 5 matching bases. CDR3 size: 13 residues. Trimming took 4 bases from V and 2 from J, leaving 12 bases between them. Germline CDR1 DFQATT, CDR2 SNEGSKA (reference sequence). The CDR3 DNA reads as TGCAGTGCTACTCGACAGACCCCCTACGAGCAGTACTTC. Translation gives CSATRQTPYEQYF.

This chain links TRBV5-1 with TRBJ2-5; D remains ambiguous. CDR1 and CDR2 from the germline V gene are SGHRS and YFSETQ. This CDR3 contains 13 residues. V was clipped by 1 base and J by 5 bases, with 9 bases between them. The CDR3, as DNA: TGCGCCAGCAGCTTGATGGCCAAGGAGACCCAGTACTTC. Amino acid sequence: CASSLMAKETQYF.

The CDR3 here is CSAPPRGGRRGEQFF. CDR3 sequence (DNA): TGCAGTGCTCCTCCTCGTGGCGGGAGAAGGGGTGAGCAGTTCTTC. V usage is TRBV20-1 and J usage is TRBJ2-1, with 7 positions matching TRBD2. The CDR3 consists of 15 residues. Germline V gene lookup returns CDR1 DFQATT and CDR2 SNEGSKA (reference sequence). The V gene end was trimmed by 5 bases and the J gene end by 9 bases; junction bases not matched to a gene: 16.

J is TRBJ1-6 and V is TRBV3-1; D not resolved. V lost 5 bases, J lost 8 bases, and 13 bases lay in between. CDR1 and CDR2 from the germline V gene are LGHDT and YNNKEL (reference sequence). The CDR3 loop spans 14 amino acids. The CDR3 DNA follows: TGTGCCAGCAGCTCTGCGGCAGACTATTCACCCCTCCACTTT. Protein sequence: CASSSAADYSPLHF.

This chain uses TRBV5-4 with TRBJ2-2, with D tentatively TRBD1 (6 bases). V dropped 4 bases and J dropped 4 bases, with 11 bases sitting between them. CDR3 length: 14 residues. Germline V gene lookup returns CDR1 SGHNT and CDR2 YYREEE (reference sequence). The CDR3 loop reads CASSITGTTGELFF. CDR3 bases: TGTGCCAGCAGCATTACAGGGACCACCGGGGAGCTGTTTTTT.

The gene calls are TRBV7-9 and TRBJ2-6; 7 bases align to TRBD1. This CDR3 comprises 15 residues. With 5 bases clipped from V and 3 bases from J, the junction kept 4 bases outside the gene matches. Germline lookup yields CDR1 SEHNR and CDR2 FQNEAQ (reference sequence). CDR3 amino acids: CASSIQGSGANVLTF. For the CDR3, the DNA is TGTGCCAGCAGCATACAGGGGAGTGGGGCCAACGTCCTGACTTTC.

This sequence joins TRBV3-1 and TRBJ2-6; D is unclear. V shed 2 bases and J shed 2 bases, with 7 bases lying between them. The CDR3 covers 15 residues. CDR1 and CDR2 (germline): LGHDT, YNNKEL (reference sequence). DNA for the CDR3: TGTGCCAGCAGCCAACAATCAACTGGGGCCAACGTCCTGACTTTC. Amino acid sequence: CASSQQSTGANVLTF.

The CDR3 nucleotides read TGCAGTGCTAGAATGGCGGAGATATCGGGGGAGCAGTACTTC. Protein: CSARMAEISGEQYF. The chain links TRBV20-1 to TRBJ2-7, with D perhaps TRBD2 (5 bases). Between the trimmed V and J ends, which lost 2 bases and 7 bases, there was a span of 18 bases. Germline CDR1 is DFQATT and CDR2 is SNEGSKA (reference sequence). The CDR3 sequence is 14 residues long.

This clonotype was seen a single time. The chain has TRBV5-6 and TRBJ1-2; D gene ambiguous. In germline, CDR1 is SGHDT, CDR2 YYEEEE. This CDR3 has 15 residues. V lost 4 bases, J lost 5 bases, and 18 bases lay in between. DNA of the CDR3: TGTGCCAGCAGCCCTAATAAACAAGGGAGGTATGGCTACACCTTC. As protein: CASSPNKQGRYGYTF.

The chain links TRBV20-1 to TRBJ2-3; 8 bases map to TRBD1. This CDR3 has 14 amino acids. Losses at the gene ends were 2 bases for V and 1 base for J; bases not matched to a gene: 2. Germline V gene lookup returns CDR1 DFQATT and CDR2 SNEGSKA (reference sequence). CDR3 nucleotide sequence: TGCAGTGCTAGAACGGGACAGGGCACAGATACGCAGTATTTT. Translated, it gives CSARTGQGTDTQYF.

The rearrangement joins TRBV29-1 to TRBJ1-1; no clear D. Trimming removed 2 bases at V and 0 bases at J, with 7 bases between. This CDR3 comprises 13 residues. The germline CDR1 and CDR2 sequences are SQVTM and ANQGSEA. DNA for the CDR3: TGCAGCGTTGAAAGGCAGATGAACACTGAAGCTTTCTTT. Its protein product is CSVERQMNTEAFF.

The chain recombines TRBV3-1 with TRBJ1-1, with D uncertain. The ends were cut back, 4 bases at V and 0 bases at J, with 9 bases in the middle. This CDR3 comprises 14 residues. CDR1 and CDR2 from the germline V gene are LGHDT and YNNKEL (reference sequence). DNA for the CDR3: TGTGCCAGCAGCCCGTGGCCGGTGAACACTGAAGCTTTCTTT. Amino acid sequence: CASSPWPVNTEAFF. Variable domain in full (rest from reference TRBV3-1 and TRBJ1-1): DTAVSQTPKYLVTQMGNDKSIKCEQNLGHDTMYWYKQDSKKFLKIMFSYNNKELIINETVPNRFSPKSPDKAHLNLHINSLELGDSAVYFCASSPWPVNTEAFFGQGTRLTVV.

This sequence joins TRBV5-4 and TRBJ2-3; D remains unclear. Germline lookup yields CDR1 SGHNT and CDR2 YYREEE (reference sequence). This CDR3 comprises 15 residues. The ends were cut back, 0 bases at V and 0 bases at J, with 8 bases in the middle. CDR3 in DNA: TGTGCCAGCAGCTTGGGCGCGGCTAGCACAGATACGCAGTATTTT. Residues: CASSLGAASTDTQYF. Together with reference TRBV5-4 and TRBJ2-3, the CDR3 gives the full variable domain: ETGVTQSPTHLIKTRGQQVTLRCSSQSGHNTVSWYQQALGQGPQFIFQYYREEENGRGNFPPRFSGLQFPNYSSELNVNALELDDSALYLCASSLGAASTDTQYFGPGTRLTVL.

The genes are TRBV7-2 and TRBJ2-7, with TRBD2 as a possible D gene (6 bases). Trimming left V 5 bases short and J 0 bases short, with 17 bases between. The CDR3 has 16 residues. Germline CDR1 reads SGHTA; CDR2 reads FQGNSA. The CDR3 coding sequence is TGTGCCAGCAGCGCCCGGCGGGGAGGACCCTCCTACGAGCAGTACTTC. This encodes CASSARRGGPSYEQYF.

The CDR3 region has the DNA TGTGCCAGCAGCCAATCCGGGACAGGAATCTACGAGCAGTACTTC. It is translated as CASSQSGTGIYEQYF. The gene calls are TRBV3-1 and TRBJ2-7, with TRBD1 identical over 8 bases. J lost 3 bases, V lost 2 bases, and 6 bases had no gene match. This CDR3 has 15 residues. From germline, CDR1 is LGHDT and CDR2 YNNKEL (reference sequence).

This chain links TRBV20-1 with TRBJ2-6; possibly TRBD1 or TRBD2 for D (5 bases each). Germline assignment: CDR1 DFQATT and CDR2 SNEGSKA (reference sequence). The V gene lost 1 base and the J gene lost 1 base, with 17 bases spanning the gap. There are 18 residues in the CDR3. The CDR3 sequence: CSARGRQGSKSGANVLTF. CDR3 DNA sequence: TGCAGTGCTAGAGGGAGGCAGGGTAGTAAATCTGGGGCCAACGTCCTGACTTTC.

This chain's CDR3 is CASSETGTGYTF. In DNA form, the CDR3 reads TGTGCCAGCAGCGAGACAGGGACTGGCTACACCTTC. V is TRBV28 and J is TRBJ1-2, with TRBD1 matching 7 bases. Trimming cost V 6 bases and J 7 bases; bases outside gene matches: 5. This CDR3 spans 12 amino acids. The germline V gene has CDR1 MDHEN and CDR2 SYDVKM.

The V call is TRBV20-1, the J call TRBJ1-4; possible D gene TRBD1, 6 bases. The CDR3 sequence is 13 residues long. The germline V gene has CDR1 DFQATT and CDR2 SNEGSKA (reference sequence). V lost 5 bases to trimming and J lost 8 bases, with 15 bases between them. For the CDR3, the DNA is TGCAGTGCTCAAACAGGGCCCGACGAAAAACTGTTTTTT. Translation: CSAQTGPDEKLFF.

The rearrangement joins TRBV2 to TRBJ2-5, with D possibly being TRBD1 or TRBD2 (5 bases each). The germline V gene has CDR1 SNHLY and CDR2 FYNNEI. The V end was cut by 3 bases, the J end by 1 base, with 9 bases between. This CDR3 has 14 residues. CDR3 DNA sequence: TGTGCCAGCAGTGAGGGACCGGCCCAAGAGACCCAGTACTTC. Encoded protein: CASSEGPAQETQYF.

The chain carries TRBV29-1 and TRBJ2-7; 8 nucleotides agree with TRBD1. The CDR3 extends over 13 amino acids. The J segment lost 5 bases and the V segment lost 7 bases, leaving 10 bases of the junction unmatched. Germline-derived CDR1 and CDR2 are SQVTM and ANQGSEA. The CDR3 coding sequence is TGCAGCGCCAGCCAGGGGGCGAGAGACGAGCAGTACTTC. It encodes CSASQGARDEQYF.

The chain links TRBV20-1 to TRBJ2-5; 7 bases are a match to TRBD1. Germline assignment: CDR1 DFQATT and CDR2 SNEGSKA (reference sequence). CDR3 length equals 12 residues. V gave up 8 bases and J gave up 5 bases; unmatched junction bases: 8. In DNA form, the CDR3 reads TGCAGTACCACAAAACAGGGGGAGACCCAGTACTTC. The encoded protein is CSTTKQGETQYF.

The V call is TRBV20-1, the J call TRBJ2-7; 7 bases align to TRBD1. Unmatched junction bases numbered 7, after V lost 0 bases and J lost 5 bases. Looked up from germline, CDR1 is DFQATT and CDR2 is SNEGSKA (reference sequence). This CDR3 is built from 14 residues. CDR3 DNA sequence: TGCAGTGCTAGAGATCATAACAGGGGACACGAGCAGTACTTC. Its translation is CSARDHNRGHEQYF.

The chain links TRBV29-1 to TRBJ2-1; 8 nucleotides match TRBD2. Germline loops: CDR1 SQVTM, CDR2 ANQGSEA. V shed 7 bases and J 1 base; nucleotides not matched to a gene: 12. This CDR3 contains 16 residues. CDR3 DNA: TGCAGCGCGGGGGGGACGGGAGGCCTGTCCTACAATGAGCAGTTCTTC. Translation: CSAGGTGGLSYNEQFF.

The gene calls are TRBV5-1 and TRBJ2-5; D might be TRBD2 (6 bases). This CDR3 comprises 15 residues. V gave up 1 base and J gave up 5 bases, with 15 bases separating them. Germline CDR1 SGHRS, CDR2 YFSETQ. The CDR3 is CASSLSPFAGETQYF. The CDR3, as DNA: TGCGCCAGCAGCTTGAGCCCCTTCGCGGGGGAGACCCAGTACTTC.

A remark on this clonotype: Its ends do not fully match the called genes, so a read error is possible. The chain uses TRBV6-1 and TRBJ1-1, with no clear D. Germline V gene sequence: CDR1 MNHNS, CDR2 SASEGT. The CDR3 spans 14 residues. The CDR3 reads CASSESQRPTGAFF. DNA of the CDR3: TGTGCCAGCAGTGAGTCGCAGCGACCTACTGGAGCTTTCTTT.

The J gene is TRBJ2-2, the V gene TRBV7-9; 7 bases fit TRBD1. The CDR3 has 15 residues. V lost 6 bases, J lost 0 bases, and 4 bases stayed unmatched. Germline CDR1 reads SEHNR; CDR2 reads FQNEAQ (reference sequence). The CDR3 region has the DNA TGTGCCAGCAGTACCGGGACAGCGAACACCGGGGAGCTGTTTTTT. Translation gives CASSTGTANTGELFF. The complete variable domain, with remaining parts taken from reference TRBV7-9 and TRBJ2-2, reads DTGVSQNPRHKITKRGQNVTFRCDPISEHNRLYWYRQTLGQGPEFLTYFQNEAQLEKSRLLSDRFSAERPKGSFSTLEIQRTEQGDSAMYLCASSTGTANTGELFFGEGSRLTVL.